The clone carrying this TCR beta chain was recorded many times. Its specificity is unknown. The protocol attached unique molecular identifiers to individual cDNA molecules. Each CDR3 protein gets one entry after TCRdb re-called the 5' RACE reads with MiXCR. The data hold about 64,000 distinct CDR3 sequences, with around 10% observed a single time. This sample was taken from a study of early T cells in non-severe SARS-CoV-2 infection. For the study at large: Sequenced material consisted of bulk RNA (from unsorted whole blood), and chains were unpaired.

Points from the study as a whole: Anti-spike CD8 responses were favored by VDJdb matching, which missed private and CD4 specificities.

The CDR3 consists of 14 residues. The V and J ends lost 3 bases and 8 bases respectively, with 19 bases between them. CDR1 and CDR2 from the germline V gene are SQVTM and ANQGSEA. This specimen consisted of whole blood, obtained at baseline. The TCR sequence derives from an adult who was a healthcare worker with PCR-confirmed SARS-CoV-2 infection or an uninfected control (not recorded which). This chain links TRBV29-1 with TRBJ1-2; D is undetermined. CDR3 sequence (DNA): TGCAGCGTTGACCCCCGGACGATGGCGGGCGGCTACACCTTC. It is translated as CSVDPRTMAGGYTF.